Each of the 13 T cell receptor beta chains below was sequenced from the same sample in a study of blood T cell repertoires in COVID-19. Clones were sequenced by immunoSEQ multiplex PCR, and TCRdb holds only the in-frame ones, with some missing. The repertoire holds approximately 390,000 clones, with nearly 90% as singletons. Sequencing used peripheral blood. Receptor source: a man in his late teens or twenties with active or convalescent COVID-19.

The chain is built from TRBV24-1 and TRBJ2-1; 9 bases agree with TRBD1. This CDR3 spans 15 amino acids. The V and J ends lost 3 bases and 9 bases, in that order; junction bases with no gene match: 8. CDR1 KGHDR and CDR2 SFDVKD come from the germline V gene. The CDR3 DNA reads TGTGCCACCAGTGATCCGCGACAGGGGGTCAGTGAGCAGTTCTTC. As protein: CATSDPRQGVSEQFF.

This clone appeared a few times. V gene TRBV27 combines with J gene TRBJ1-3; TRBD1 aligns across 9 bases. V gave up 2 bases and J gave up 5 bases; unmatched junction bases: 7. The CDR3 sequence is 16 residues long. Germline CDR1 reads MNHEY; CDR2 reads SMNVEV (reference sequence). DNA for the CDR3: TGTGCCAGCAGTTTAGTGGGGACAGGGAAACGAAACACCATATATTTT. Its translation is CASSLVGTGKRNTIYF.

The V gene is TRBV5-5, the J gene TRBJ2-7; TRBD2 agrees at 8 bases. The germline gives CDR1 SGHKS, CDR2 YYEKEE (reference sequence). V lost 2 bases, J lost 0 bases, and 13 bases stayed unmatched. The CDR3 consists of 18 residues. The CDR3 DNA is TGTGCCAGCAGCTTCAGTTGGGGCAGCGCGGGGGGCTCCTACGAGCAGTACTTC. Protein product: CASSFSWGSAGGSYEQYF.

The genes are TRBV4-3 and TRBJ2-1; 12 bases agree with TRBD2. The trim removed 3 bases at V and 4 bases at J, leaving 19 bases unmatched. In germline, CDR1 is LGHNA, CDR2 YSLEER. The CDR3 totals 21 residues. The CDR3, as DNA: TGCGCCAGCAGCCAGTTACTGACTAGCGGGAGCTCTCCCAAGCTATACAATGAGCAGTTCTTC. Protein product: CASSQLLTSGSSPKLYNEQFF.

The V call is TRBV4-1, the J call TRBJ2-7, with D possibly being TRBD2 (6 bases). Trimming left V 4 bases short and J 0 bases short, with 13 bases between. The CDR3 totals 15 residues. Germline V gene lookup returns CDR1 MGHRA and CDR2 YSYEKL. The CDR3 protein is CASSLYETSSYEQYF. The DNA of the CDR3 is TGCGCCAGCAGCCTCTACGAGACTAGCTCCTACGAGCAGTACTTC.

V is TRBV18 and J is TRBJ1-2, with 8 positions matching TRBD1. The germline gives CDR1 KGHSH, CDR2 LQKENI. Trimming at V came to 3 bases and at J to 4 bases, leaving 4 bases not matched to a gene. This CDR3 is 14 amino acids long. As DNA, the CDR3 is TGTGCCAGCTCACCGACAGGGGAGGTCTATGGCTACACCTTC. Amino acids: CASSPTGEVYGYTF.

This chain links TRBV9 with TRBJ2-7; D might be TRBD1 (6 bases). V lost 3 bases and J lost 2, with 12 bases in between. From germline, CDR1 is SGDLS and CDR2 YYNGEE. The CDR3 is made up of 14 amino acids. The CDR3 spells CASSDRDNPYEQYF. DNA of the CDR3: TGTGCCAGCAGCGACCGGGACAACCCCTACGAGCAGTACTTC.

CDR3 in amino acids: CASSLDIPGSNQPQHF. For the CDR3, the DNA is TGTGCCAGCAGTTTAGACATCCCTGGGAGCAATCAGCCCCAGCATTTT. J is TRBJ1-5 and V is TRBV28, with D unclear. The CDR3 covers 16 residues. Germline CDR1 reads MDHEN; CDR2 reads SYDVKM. The V end was cut by 2 bases, the J end by 1 base, with 12 bases between.

The chain links TRBV28 to TRBJ1-5; 12 nucleotides agree with TRBD1. The CDR3 extends over 16 amino acids. V gave up 5 bases and J gave up 7 bases; unmatched junction bases: 9. CDR1 is MDHEN, CDR2 SYDVKM, per germline. The CDR3 DNA sequence: TGTGCCAGCAGTAAATGGGACAGGGGGCGAGAACAGCCCCAGCATTTT. Encoded protein: CASSKWDRGREQPQHF.

The chain joins TRBV2 to TRBJ1-5; maybe TRBD1 (6 bases). Germline loops: CDR1 SNHLY, CDR2 FYNNEI. V dropped 0 bases and J dropped 6 bases, with 18 bases sitting between them. The CDR3 covers 17 residues. CDR3 loop: CASSEARTGRASQPQHF. The DNA for the CDR3 is TGTGCCAGCAGTGAAGCCCGTACAGGGAGGGCAAGTCAGCCCCAGCATTTT. Supplemented by reference TRBV2 and TRBJ1-5, the full variable domain reads EPEVTQTPSHQVTQMGQEVILRCVPISNHLYFYWYRQILGQKVEFLVSFYNNEISEKSEIFDDQFSVERPDGSNFTLKIRSTKLEDSAMYFCASSEARTGRASQPQHFGDGTRLSIL.

This rearrangement joins TRBV3-1 (or the pseudogene TRBV3-2) to TRBJ1-2; a weak D match, TRBD1 (6 bases). Trimming pared 4 bases from V and 5 bases from J, leaving 20 bases between. CDR1 is LGHDT, CDR2 YNNKEL, per germline (reference sequence). This CDR3 is built from 16 residues. The DNA for the CDR3 is TGTGCCAGCAGCCCCAACCCCGACAGGCCGACTTATGGCTACACCTTC. Translation gives CASSPNPDRPTYGYTF.

This rearrangement joins TRBV7-8 to TRBJ1-4; 8 bases are a match to TRBD1. In germline, CDR1 is SGHVS, CDR2 FQNEAQ. The CDR3 covers 14 residues. V lost 2 bases, J lost 9 bases, and 5 bases stayed unmatched. CDR3: CASSLPGTGQKLFF. Written as DNA, the CDR3 is TGTGCCAGCAGCTTACCGGGGACAGGTCAAAAACTGTTTTTT. The full variable domain, its missing parts supplied by reference TRBV7-8 and TRBJ1-4, is GAGVSQSPRYKVAKRGQDVALRCDPISGHVSLFWYQQALGQGPEFLTYFQNEAQLDKSGLPSDRFFAERPEGSVSTLKIQRTQQEDSAVYLCASSLPGTGQKLFFGSGTQLSVL.

The rearrangement uses TRBV7-9 and TRBJ1-2, with 7 bases that match TRBD1. The V gene end was trimmed by 5 bases and the J gene end by 7 bases; junction bases not matched to a gene: 4. The CDR3 totals 12 residues. Germline lookup yields CDR1 SEHNR and CDR2 FQNEAQ (reference sequence). CDR3 bases: TGTGCCAGCAGCAGAGGGGACAGTGGCTACACCTTC. It encodes CASSRGDSGYTF.